The subject of this entry is one T cell receptor (beta chain). Its antigen is currently unknown. Germline V gene data show CDR1 as SQVTM and CDR2 as ANQGSEA. The V segment lost 1 base and the J segment 7 bases; nucleotides outside the gene matches: 9. The CDR3 covers 15 residues. This record comes from a study of OX40 agonist ivuxolimab in advanced cancers. Study at large: Ivuxolimab doses were 0.01, 0.1, 0.3, 1.5, 3 or 10 mg/kg every 2 weeks.

Study observations and caveats: There were, on average, more expanded clones in CD8+ T cells than in CD4+.

This table comes from immunoSEQ multiplex PCR, and its TCRdb copy is limited to in-frame clones, with some not included. Of about 120,000 clones listed, approximately 90% are singletons. This chain uses TRBV29-1 with TRBJ2-1; 8 bases agree with TRBD1. This specimen consisted of CD4+ or CD8+ T cells sorted from blood, obtained in a trial of the OX40 agonist ivuxolimab. This receptor was taken from an adult with an advanced solid tumor such as melanoma, head and neck, liver or kidney cancer. The CDR3 DNA reads as TGCAGCGTTGAAGGGACAGGGTTTTCCGGTAATGAGCAGTTCTTC. Translating gives CSVEGTGFSGNEQFF.